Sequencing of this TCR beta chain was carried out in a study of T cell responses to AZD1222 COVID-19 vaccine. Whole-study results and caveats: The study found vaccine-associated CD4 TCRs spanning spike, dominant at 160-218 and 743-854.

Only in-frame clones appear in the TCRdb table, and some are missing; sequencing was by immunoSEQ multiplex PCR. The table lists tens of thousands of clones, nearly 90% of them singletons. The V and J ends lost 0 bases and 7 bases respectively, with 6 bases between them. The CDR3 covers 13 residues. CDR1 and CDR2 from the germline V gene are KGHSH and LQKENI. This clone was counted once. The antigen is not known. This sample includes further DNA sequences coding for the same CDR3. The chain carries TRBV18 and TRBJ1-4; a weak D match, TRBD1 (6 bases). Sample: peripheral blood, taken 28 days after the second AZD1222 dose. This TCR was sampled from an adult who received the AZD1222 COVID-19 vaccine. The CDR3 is CASSPPQGEKLFF. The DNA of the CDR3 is TGTGCCAGCTCACCACCACAGGGTGAAAAACTGTTTTTT.